The 16 T cell receptor beta chains given below trace back to one sample, sequenced in a study of T cells in Graves' hyperthyroidism and ophthalmopathy. Regions amplified from RNA transcripts were the TCR beta CDR3 regions. With the HTBI primer set, the TCR CDR3 went through a first round of RT-PCR. A single record per CDR3 protein comes from TCRdb applying MiXCR to the multiplex PCR reads. The sample has hundreds of thousands of distinct CDR3 sequences; 38% are singletons. Sequencing input: blood. The receptors derive from a man between 18 and 29 years old with Graves' hyperthyroidism.

V and J are TRBV6-2 or TRBV6-3 and TRBJ2-7, with 7 bases that match TRBD2. The V segment lost 2 bases and the J segment 5 bases; nucleotides outside the gene matches: 6. The CDR3 has 14 amino acids. CDR1 MNHEY and CDR2 SVGEGT come from the germline V gene. The CDR3 coding sequence is TGTGCCAGCAGTTACGGGCGGGAGAGGGACGAGCAGTACTTC. It is translated as CASSYGRERDEQYF.

The V gene is TRBV28, the J gene TRBJ1-1, with 9 positions matching TRBD1. The length of the CDR3 is 14 residues. With 6 bases clipped from V and 4 bases from J, the junction kept 6 bases outside the gene matches. Germline V gives CDR1 MDHEN, CDR2 SYDVKM. CDR3 sequence reads: CASRLDRGGTEAFF. CDR3 in DNA: TGTGCCAGCAGACTGGACAGGGGCGGCACTGAAGCTTTCTTT.

This rearrangement joins TRBV15 to TRBJ2-2; the D gene is possibly TRBD1 (6 bases). This CDR3 is built from 17 residues. Germline V gene sequence: CDR1 LNHNV, CDR2 YYDKDF (reference sequence). Trimming stripped 3 bases from V and 1 base from J, with 15 bases between. CDR3 residues: CATSSVTGTLNTGELFF. Written as DNA, the CDR3 is TGTGCCACCAGCAGCGTAACCGGGACACTGAACACCGGGGAGCTGTTTTTT.

This clonotype was observed many times. CDR3 in amino acids: CASSEGVRETQYF. The CDR3 bases are TGTGCCAGCAGTGAGGGTGTTCGCGAGACCCAGTACTTC. The chain links TRBV25-1 to TRBJ2-5; D remains ambiguous. The CDR3 covers 13 residues. Trimming shortened V by 3 bases and J by 5 bases, and 10 bases separated the two germline ends. Germline V gene data show CDR1 as MGHDK and CDR2 as SYGVNS.

V is TRBV19 and J is TRBJ2-2, with a possible D match to TRBD1 (6 bases). The V end was cut by 7 bases, the J end by 4 bases, with 13 bases between. Germline assignment: CDR1 LNHDA and CDR2 SQIVND (reference sequence). The CDR3 runs 14 residues. Here the CDR3 DNA reads TGTGCCAGTAAGGAATGGGGGCTCACCGGGGAGCTGTTTTTT. Amino acid sequence: CASKEWGLTGELFF. Full variable domain (remainder filled in from reference TRBV19 and TRBJ2-2): DGGITQSPKYLFRKEGQNVTLSCEQNLNHDAMYWYRQDPGQGLRLIYYSQIVNDFQKGDIAEGYSVSREKKESFPLTVTSAQKNPTAFYLCASKEWGLTGELFFGEGSRLTVL.

This clonotype was counted at least ten times. This rearrangement joins TRBV19 to TRBJ2-7, with 9 bases fitting TRBD1. This CDR3 has 12 amino acids. CDR1 LNHDA and CDR2 SQIVND come from the germline V gene (reference sequence). The V segment lost 5 bases and the J segment 7 bases; nucleotides outside the gene matches: 3. Here the CDR3 DNA reads TGTGCCAGTAGTTACGGGACAGGGGAGCAGTACTTC. Amino acid sequence: CASSYGTGEQYF.

The chain uses TRBV7-9 and TRBJ2-7, with 11 nucleotides matching TRBD2. The junction had 9 bases not matched to a gene; V was cut back by 5 bases and J by 6 bases. The CDR3 has 15 amino acids. In germline, CDR1 is SEHNR, CDR2 FQNEAQ (reference sequence). DNA for the CDR3: TGTGCCAGCAGCCAACTGGTAGCGGGGGGGCCCGAGCAGTACTTC. Translating gives CASSQLVAGGPEQYF.

This clonotype was seen a handful of times. The genes are TRBV7-9 and TRBJ2-7; 7 bases fit TRBD2. The length of the CDR3 is 15 residues. V lost 6 bases and J lost 2; bases outside the gene matches: 10. CDR1 is SEHNR, CDR2 FQNEAQ, per germline (reference sequence). The CDR3 region has the DNA TGTGCCAGCAGTTGGGAGGGTCGGGGACCCTACGAGCAGTACTTC. Protein sequence: CASSWEGRGPYEQYF.

In its sample, this clonotype was seen a few times. This chain uses TRBV5-1 with TRBJ1-4, with D uncertain. V was pared by 2 bases and J by 0 bases, with 11 bases between. This CDR3 contains 16 residues. Germline-derived CDR1 and CDR2 are SGHRS and YFSETQ. The CDR3 sequence is CASSFQWEPTNEKLFF. The DNA for the CDR3 is TGCGCCAGCAGCTTCCAGTGGGAGCCAACTAATGAAAAACTGTTTTTT.

This clonotype was recorded many times. The J gene is TRBJ2-5, the V gene TRBV7-3; no reliable D call. Germline CDR1 SGHTA, CDR2 FQGTGA. The length of the CDR3 is 13 residues. Trimming took off 4 bases at V and 2 bases at J, with 8 bases between the two ends. The CDR3 region is CASSSQPQETQYF. DNA for the CDR3: TGTGCCAGCAGCTCCCAACCTCAAGAGACCCAGTACTTC.

The chain carries TRBV20-1 and TRBJ2-6; D possibly matches TRBD1 or TRBD2 (6 bases each). This CDR3 has 14 residues. Germline CDR1 and CDR2: DFQATT and SNEGSKA (reference sequence). The ends were cut back, 1 base at V and 4 bases at J, with 8 bases in the middle. This CDR3 reads CSARGGAGANVLTF. CDR3 sequence (DNA): TGCAGTGCTAGAGGGGGGGCAGGGGCCAACGTCCTGACTTTC.

In this sample, this clonotype turned up a few times. The chain uses TRBV4-1 and TRBJ1-5, with D unresolved. Between the trimmed V and J ends, which lost 4 bases and 0 bases, there was a span of 7 bases. The CDR3 has 14 amino acids. Germline assignment: CDR1 MGHRA and CDR2 YSYEKL. The CDR3 sequence: CASSLHASNQPQHF. In DNA form, the CDR3 reads TGCGCCAGCAGCCTGCATGCTAGCAATCAGCCCCAGCATTTT.

CDR3 residues: CAISESGGSGQQETQYF. Here the CDR3 DNA reads TGTGCCATCAGTGAGTCGGGAGGCTCGGGACAACAAGAGACCCAGTACTTC. The chain joins TRBV10-3 to TRBJ2-5; D may be TRBD1 or TRBD2 (6 bases each). Germline V gene sequence: CDR1 ENHRY, CDR2 SYGVKD. V gave up 0 bases and J gave up 2 bases, with 16 bases separating them. This CDR3 is built from 17 residues.

The rearrangement uses TRBV19 and TRBJ1-1, with 8 bases identical to TRBD1. J was trimmed by 1 base and V by 9 bases; bases with no gene match: 10. This CDR3 has 15 amino acids. Germline CDR1 is LNHDA and CDR2 is SQIVND (reference sequence). CDR3 nucleotide sequence: TGTGCCAGCATAGGACAGGGTGGTCGGAACACTGAAGCTTTCTTT. Its translation is CASIGQGGRNTEAFF.

The rearrangement joins TRBV3-1 to TRBJ2-5; D is ambiguous. The CDR3 has 15 residues. The germline gives CDR1 LGHDT, CDR2 YNNKEL (reference sequence). V was trimmed by 8 bases and J by 5 bases, leaving 21 bases between them. CDR3 sequence: CASPYVAHSSETQYF. CDR3 nucleotide sequence: TGTGCCAGCCCATACGTGGCTCATAGTTCGGAGACCCAGTACTTC.

The V call is TRBV7-9, the J call TRBJ2-2; D not resolved. CDR1 and CDR2 from the germline V gene are SEHNR and FQNEAQ (reference sequence). V was clipped by 6 bases and J by 16 bases, with 9 bases between them. The CDR3 loop spans 9 amino acids. The DNA of the CDR3 is TGTGCCAGCAGTTCCTCACAGTTTTTT. It translates to CASSSSQFF.